Listed below are T cell receptor beta chains from one sample, sequenced in a study of blood T cell repertoires in COVID-19. Generated by immunoSEQ multiplex PCR, the TCRdb table keeps only in-frame clones and is missing some. The sample shows 200,000 or so clones, approximately 86% of them seen only once. The sample consisted of peripheral blood. The receptors shown here come from a man aged 65-85 years with active or convalescent COVID-19. The CDR3 runs from the conserved cysteine through the conserved F or W. Each record gives: clone size, D gene, J gene, CDR3 length, V gene, CDR3 protein, CDR3 DNA. A D gene is named only where the DNA matches it firmly. Expanded clones are given a class, and other clones once, few, many or no size at all.

abundance: .; d_gene: TRBD1; j_gene: TRBJ1-2; len: 15; v_gene: TRBV28; CDR3aa: CASSFLDRDEPGYTF; CDR3nt: TGTGCCAGCAGTTTCCTGGACAGGGATGAACCTGGCTACACCTTC
abundance: .; d_gene: .; j_gene: TRBJ2-7; len: 14; v_gene: TRBV5-8; CDR3aa: CASSSDSSRREQYF; CDR3nt: TGTGCCAGCAGCTCGGACAGCTCCCGGCGCGAGCAGTACTTC
abundance: .; d_gene: TRBD2; j_gene: TRBJ2-1; len: 11; v_gene: TRBV11-3; CDR3aa: CASSTSGEQFF; CDR3nt: TGTGCCAGCAGCACTAGCGGAGAGCAGTTCTTC
abundance: .; d_gene: .; j_gene: TRBJ2-3; len: 15; v_gene: TRBV3-1/TRBV3-2; CDR3aa: CASSHLSTRTDTQYF; CDR3nt: TGTGCCAGCAGCCATCTTAGCACCCGCACAGATACGCAGTATTTT
abundance: .; d_gene: .; j_gene: TRBJ2-1; len: 15; v_gene: TRBV19; CDR3aa: CASSMRGNSYNEQFF; CDR3nt: TGTGCCAGTAGTATGAGAGGTAATTCCTACAATGAGCAGTTCTTC
abundance: .; d_gene: TRBD1; j_gene: TRBJ2-7; len: 17; v_gene: TRBV5-1; CDR3aa: CASSLARDRGFEREQYF; CDR3nt: TGCGCCAGCAGCTTGGCCCGGGACAGGGGATTTGAGCGGGAGCAGTACTTC
abundance: .; d_gene: TRBD1; j_gene: TRBJ2-7; len: 19; v_gene: TRBV10-3; CDR3aa: CAIEHGTEMEEDPSYEQYF; CDR3nt: TGTGCCATAGAACATGGGACAGAGATGGAGGAGGATCCCTCCTACGAGCAGTACTTC
abundance: .; d_gene: .; j_gene: TRBJ1-4; len: 14; v_gene: TRBV15; CDR3aa: CATSSGGIGEKLFF; CDR3nt: TGTGCCACCAGCAGTGGGGGGATCGGTGAAAAACTGTTTTTT
abundance: .; d_gene: TRBD1; j_gene: TRBJ1-1; len: 15; v_gene: TRBV18; CDR3aa: CASSPQETGDSQAFF; CDR3nt: TGTGCCAGCTCACCACAAGAGACAGGGGATTCTCAGGCTTTCTTT
abundance: .; d_gene: .; j_gene: TRBJ1-1; len: 14; v_gene: TRBV15; CDR3aa: CATSRSGGYTEAFF; CDR3nt: TGTGCCACCAGCAGGAGTGGGGGGTACACTGAAGCTTTCTTT
abundance: .; d_gene: .; j_gene: TRBJ2-7; len: 13; v_gene: TRBV10-3; CDR3aa: CAIRPGPLRGQYF; CDR3nt: TGTGCCATCAGGCCCGGACCTCTTCGGGGGCAGTACTTC
abundance: few; d_gene: TRBD1; j_gene: TRBJ2-5; len: 14; v_gene: TRBV6-5; CDR3aa: CASGNRGRGVTQYF; CDR3nt: TGTGCCAGCGGGAACAGGGGGCGCGGGGTGACCCAGTACTTC
abundance: few; d_gene: .; j_gene: TRBJ2-2; len: 19; v_gene: TRBV18; CDR3aa: CASSRVRSRGAANTGELFF; CDR3nt: TGTGCCAGCTCAAGGGTCCGTAGCCGGGGGGCCGCGAACACCGGGGAGCTGTTTTTT
abundance: .; d_gene: .; j_gene: TRBJ2-3; len: 14; v_gene: TRBV15; CDR3aa: CATSSWGKGTSQYF; CDR3nt: TGTGCCACCAGCTCCTGGGGTAAAGGGACTTCGCAGTATTTT
abundance: few; d_gene: TRBD2; j_gene: TRBJ2-7; len: 14; v_gene: TRBV19; CDR3aa: CASRRIAGDYEQYF; CDR3nt: TGTGCCAGTAGGCGCATAGCGGGAGACTACGAGCAGTACTTC
abundance: .; d_gene: TRBD1; j_gene: TRBJ2-2; len: 15; v_gene: TRBV4-3; CDR3aa: CASSQRTGGTGELFF; CDR3nt: TGCGCCAGCAGCCAACGGACAGGGGGAACCGGGGAGCTGTTTTTT
abundance: .; d_gene: TRBD2; j_gene: TRBJ2-3; len: 15; v_gene: TRBV29-1; CDR3aa: CSVREAGPSTDTQYF; CDR3nt: TGCAGCGTCCGTGAAGCGGGACCAAGCACAGATACGCAGTATTTT
abundance: few; d_gene: .; j_gene: TRBJ1-5; len: 18; v_gene: TRBV28; CDR3aa: CASTTYGGLGYSNQPQHF; CDR3nt: TGTGCCAGCACCACTTATGGGGGACTGGGGTATAGCAATCAGCCCCAGCATTTT
abundance: .; d_gene: TRBD1; j_gene: TRBJ2-5; len: 16; v_gene: TRBV5-1; CDR3aa: CASSYPGQGPQETQYF; CDR3nt: TGCGCCAGCAGCTATCCGGGACAGGGACCCCAAGAGACCCAGTACTTC
abundance: .; d_gene: TRBD1; j_gene: TRBJ1-1; len: 15; v_gene: TRBV10-2; CDR3aa: CASGGQGMAVTEAFF; CDR3nt: TGCGCCAGCGGAGGACAGGGAATGGCTGTGACTGAAGCTTTCTTT
abundance: .; d_gene: TRBD2; j_gene: TRBJ2-5; len: 14; v_gene: TRBV5-1; CDR3aa: CASSPGLAGETQYF; CDR3nt: TGCGCCAGCAGCCCGGGACTAGCGGGAGAGACCCAGTACTTC
abundance: .; d_gene: TRBD1; j_gene: TRBJ1-5; len: 15; v_gene: TRBV5-6; CDR3aa: CASSSRDRGNQPQHF; CDR3nt: TGTGCCAGCAGCAGTCGGGACAGGGGCAATCAGCCCCAGCATTTT
abundance: .; d_gene: .; j_gene: TRBJ1-1; len: 13; v_gene: TRBV20-1; CDR3aa: CSASVEPGTEAFF; CDR3nt: TGCAGTGCTAGTGTAGAGCCGGGGACTGAAGCTTTCTTT
abundance: .; d_gene: .; j_gene: TRBJ2-7; len: 13; v_gene: TRBV12-3/TRBV12-4; CDR3aa: CASSLVSPSEQYF; CDR3nt: TGTGCCAGCAGTTTAGTCTCGCCGAGCGAGCAGTACTTC
abundance: .; d_gene: .; j_gene: TRBJ1-4; len: 12; v_gene: TRBV12-3/TRBV12-4; CDR3aa: CASSFFLEKLFF; CDR3nt: TGTGCCAGCAGTTTCTTCCTTGAAAAACTGTTTTTT
abundance: .; d_gene: .; j_gene: TRBJ1-5; len: 18; v_gene: TRBV30; CDR3aa: CAWSSSFSTYLSNQPQHF; CDR3nt: TGTGCCTGGAGTTCGAGTTTTTCCACCTACCTTAGCAATCAGCCCCAGCATTTT
abundance: once; d_gene: TRBD2; j_gene: TRBJ2-5; len: 16; v_gene: TRBV27; CDR3aa: CASSLKPGGGGETQYF; CDR3nt: TGTGCCAGCAGCCTTAAACCGGGGGGGGGTGGGGAGACCCAGTACTTC
abundance: .; d_gene: TRBD1; j_gene: TRBJ2-3; len: 19; v_gene: TRBV5-6; CDR3aa: CASSLRQGVRPPFTDTQYF; CDR3nt: TGTGCCAGCAGCTTGAGACAGGGGGTGCGGCCTCCATTCACAGATACGCAGTATTTT
abundance: .; d_gene: .; j_gene: TRBJ2-6; len: 14; v_gene: TRBV28; CDR3aa: CASSLSAGANVLTF; CDR3nt: TGTGCCAGCAGTTTGAGTGCTGGGGCCAACGTCCTGACTTTC
abundance: .; d_gene: TRBD2; j_gene: TRBJ2-1; len: 18; v_gene: TRBV18; CDR3aa: CASSPQPAASGRINEQFF; CDR3nt: TGTGCCAGCTCACCACAACCGGCGGCTAGCGGGAGGATAAATGAGCAGTTCTTC
abundance: once; d_gene: .; j_gene: TRBJ2-1; len: 16; v_gene: TRBV11-2; CDR3aa: CASSLVAQVSYNEQFF; CDR3nt: TGTGCCAGCAGCTTAGTTGCACAGGTATCCTACAATGAGCAGTTCTTC